The following is a T cell receptor (beta chain) sequence with its context. Its antigen is unknown. Within one base of it there is no much larger clone, and no base qualities were kept. The immunoSEQ Assay, a bias-controlled multiplex PCR, was used to amplify TCRbeta CDR3 regions from genomic DNA. Regarding the original processing steps: The number of nucleated cells in each sample was estimated by amplification of reference gene primers within the assay. To quantify the absolute abundance of each unique TCRbeta CDR3 rearrangement, sequence reads were collapsed and filtered. For each sample, productive Simpson clonality was calculated as the square root of Simpson's diversity index across productive rearrangements. Imported from immuneACCESS, the table was reduced by TCRdb to in-frame sequences with V and J called. These copies leave out some clones; in studies compared against another copy, an unresolved V gene accounts for under half, and the cause of the remainder is not known. V, J and clone size were drawn from that table, and D and trimming were deduced from the DNA. For this sample the table gives about 67,000 clones, of which about 86% were detected only once. Less than 5.5% of the sample lies in the top ten.

Collaborating institutions collected whole blood in K2EDTA tubes following their own protocols. Collaborator samples were shipped for TCRbeta analysis as frozen whole blood, isolated PBMCs, or DNA extracted from either sample type. The data belong to a study of blood T cell repertoires in COVID-19 (TCRdb year 2020). As for the study more broadly: Samples from collaborators originated in the United States, Italy and Spain and spanned both the acute and convalescent phases of COVID-19. The prospective study material was composed of cDNA or gDNA derived from T cells, B-cell-depleted T cells, or PBMCs. The dataset comprised deeply sampled blood TCRbeta repertoires from subjects exposed to, actively infected with, or recovered from COVID-19. The repertoires were released in a freely available public database meant as a resource for research on the immune response to SARS-CoV-2. The samples were drawn from two sources: the first 160 participants of the ongoing ImmuneRACE study, and 950 to 1,500 subjects contributed by 6 global collaborators. Sample metadata almost always included a de-identified subject ID, COVID-19 status, age in years and sex. HLA class I and class II types, where available, came from metadata supplied by the sample provider rather than from assay-based typing. Beyond this particular receptor, the publication reports: The quantity of clinical and demographic metadata differed by source and by participant and was supplied without curation.

From cysteine to phenylalanine, the CDR3 is 16 amino acids long. This entry keeps only the CDR3 DNA: 48 bases, framed from base 1. Sequences SGHTA (CDR1) and FQGNSA (CDR2) are obtained from the germline V gene. Cut back by 5 bases and 5 bases, the V and J ends lie 19 bases apart. The sequenced sample was peripheral blood. The sequence came from a man aged 45-60 years with active COVID-19. This chain is built from TRBV7-2 and TRBJ1-5, with a tentative D gene TRBD1 over 5 matching bases. The nucleotides read TGTGCCAGCAGCCCGGCGGCTACAATGGGGCATCAGCCCCAGCATTTT. This is translated as CASSPAATMGHQPQHF.